The 6 T cell receptor beta chains reported below all come from one sample, sequenced in a study of T cells in Graves' hyperthyroidism and ophthalmopathy. Amplified regions were TCR beta CDR3 sequences from RNA transcripts. The primer set for the first-round RT-PCR of the TCR CDR3 was HTBI. One entry per CDR3 protein results from TCRdb running MiXCR on the multiplex PCR reads. The table shows hundreds of thousands of distinct CDR3 sequences, with 38% occurring only once. Sequenced material: blood. The receptors originated from a man younger than 30 with Graves' hyperthyroidism.

This clonotype came up a few times. The chain carries TRBV7-3 and TRBJ2-5; 10 bases fit TRBD2. Looked up from germline, CDR1 is SGHTA and CDR2 is FQGTGA. CDR3 length: 15 amino acids. Trimming at V came to 5 bases and at J to 5 bases, leaving 8 bases not matched to a gene. The CDR3 nucleotides are TGTGCCAGCAGCAACAGCGGGGGGGCTACGGAGACCCAGTACTTC. It specifies CASSNSGGATETQYF. Looking up the rest from reference TRBV7-3 and TRBJ2-5 gives the full variable domain: GAGVSQTPSNKVTEKGKYVELRCDPISGHTALYWYRQSLGQGPEFLIYFQGTGAADDSGLPNDRFFAVRPEGSVSTLKIQRTERGDSAVYLCASSNSGGATETQYFGPGTRLLVL.

This clonotype came up many times. The gene calls are TRBV4-2 and TRBJ1-5; D gene unclear. Germline CDR1 and CDR2: LGHNA and YNFKEQ. CDR3 length equals 13 residues. V lost 4 bases, J lost 4 bases, and 8 bases lay in between. CDR3 protein: CASSLVRNQPQHF. The CDR3 nucleotides read TGTGCCAGCAGCCTGGTCAGGAATCAGCCCCAGCATTTT.

A word on this clonotype: One end of the junction does not line up with germline, which may come from a read error. The V and J genes are TRBV7-2 and TRBJ2-7; 8 positions match TRBD1. CDR1 SGHTA and CDR2 FQGNSA come from the germline V gene. The length of the CDR3 is 16 residues. In DNA form, the CDR3 reads TGCGCCAGCAGCCAAGCCGGGACAGGCTTTCGCTACGAGCAGTACTTC. Translation: CASSQAGTGFRYEQYF.

This clonotype came up a few times. V gene TRBV15 combines with J gene TRBJ2-3; D may correspond to TRBD1 or TRBD2 (5 bases each). Per the germline V gene, CDR1 is LNHNV and CDR2 is YYDKDF (reference sequence). The V and J ends lost 0 bases and 5 bases respectively, with 15 bases between them. The CDR3 spans 16 residues. CDR3 sequence (DNA): TGTGCCACCAGCAGAGAAGGGCCAGGGACGGAAGATACGCAGTATTTT. Translation gives CATSREGPGTEDTQYF.

This rearrangement joins TRBV6-5 to TRBJ1-6; TRBD1 might be the D (5 bases). The CDR3 has 15 residues. The V end was cut by 2 bases, the J end by 10 bases, with 15 bases between. Germline CDR1 MNHEY, CDR2 SVGAGI. The CDR3 sequence is CASSYAPGRPSPLHF. The CDR3 region has the DNA TGTGCCAGCAGTTACGCCCCGGGGCGTCCATCACCCCTCCACTTT.

About this clonotype itself: A much larger clone lies one base from this, so it may be a read error. The rearrangement joins TRBV29-1 to TRBJ2-2; D might be TRBD2 (5 bases). Germline V lookup: CDR1 SQVTM, CDR2 ANQGSEA. V was shortened by 4 bases and J by 3 bases, with 12 bases between the two germline ends. CDR3 length: 14 residues. DNA of the CDR3: TGCAGCGTTGGGGAACGGGGATACACCGGGGAGCTGTTTTTT. Its translation: CSVGERGYTGELFF.